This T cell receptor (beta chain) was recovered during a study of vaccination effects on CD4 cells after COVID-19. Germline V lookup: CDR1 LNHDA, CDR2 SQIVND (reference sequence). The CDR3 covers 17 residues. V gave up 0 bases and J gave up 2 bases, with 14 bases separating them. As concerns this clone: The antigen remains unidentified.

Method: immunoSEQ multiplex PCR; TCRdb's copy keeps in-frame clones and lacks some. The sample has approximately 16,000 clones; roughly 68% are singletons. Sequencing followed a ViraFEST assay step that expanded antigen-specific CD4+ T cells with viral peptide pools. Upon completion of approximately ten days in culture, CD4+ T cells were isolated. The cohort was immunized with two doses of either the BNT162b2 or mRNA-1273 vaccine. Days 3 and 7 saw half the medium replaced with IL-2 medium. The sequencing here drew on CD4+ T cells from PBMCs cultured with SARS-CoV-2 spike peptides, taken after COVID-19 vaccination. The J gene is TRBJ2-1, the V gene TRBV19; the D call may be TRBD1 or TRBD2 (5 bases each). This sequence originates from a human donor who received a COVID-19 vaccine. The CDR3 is CASSIDNARGAYNEQFF. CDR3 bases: TGTGCCAGTAGTATAGATAATGCAAGAGGGGCCTACAATGAGCAGTTCTTC.